This TCR beta chain appears in the sequencing data of a study of regulatory T cells in long-lasting Graves disease. Combining iRepertoire HTBI primers with Arm-PCR of CDR3 regions, the authors built TCR beta libraries. TCRdb re-called the multiplex PCR reads with MiXCR, one entry per CDR3 protein. The data hold hundreds of thousands of distinct CDR3 sequences, with 15% to 20% observed a single time. This sample's time point: newly diagnosed GD, antithyroid drugs for less than 3 months. PBMC-derived RNA was used for the TCR library. CDR3 length: 13 residues. Germline lookup yields CDR1 SGHRS and CDR2 YFSETQ. V was clipped by 4 bases and J by 3 bases, with 10 bases between them. This sample was shared with a second study, whose subject was T cells in Graves' hyperthyroidism and ophthalmopathy.

Sequencing was performed on peripheral blood mononuclear cells (PBMCs), taken at new diagnosis, from a patient treated with antithyroid drugs. The TCR comes from a man aged 18 to 35 with Graves disease. The chain carries TRBV5-1 and TRBJ1-2; the D gene is possibly TRBD1 (5 bases). The CDR3 loop reads CASSGDVDYGYTF. For the CDR3, the DNA is TGCGCCAGCAGCGGGGACGTGGACTATGGCTACACCTTC.